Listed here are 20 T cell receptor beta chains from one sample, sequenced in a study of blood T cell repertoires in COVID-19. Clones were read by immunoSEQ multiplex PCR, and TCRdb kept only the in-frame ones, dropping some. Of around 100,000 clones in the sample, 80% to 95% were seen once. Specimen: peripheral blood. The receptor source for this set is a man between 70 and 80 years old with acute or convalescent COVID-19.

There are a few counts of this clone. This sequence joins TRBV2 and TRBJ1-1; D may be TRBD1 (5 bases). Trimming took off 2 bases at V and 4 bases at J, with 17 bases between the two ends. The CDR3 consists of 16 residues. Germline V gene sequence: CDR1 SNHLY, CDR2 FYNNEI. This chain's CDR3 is CASSEPVERDFTEAFF. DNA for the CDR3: TGTGCCAGCAGTGAACCCGTCGAAAGGGACTTCACTGAAGCTTTCTTT.

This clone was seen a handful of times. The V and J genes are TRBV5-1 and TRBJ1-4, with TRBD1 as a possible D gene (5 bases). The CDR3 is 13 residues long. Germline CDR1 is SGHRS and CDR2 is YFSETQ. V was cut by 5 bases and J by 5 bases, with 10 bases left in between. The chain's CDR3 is CASRTDPNEKLFF. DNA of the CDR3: TGCGCCAGCAGGACAGACCCAAATGAAAAACTGTTTTTT.

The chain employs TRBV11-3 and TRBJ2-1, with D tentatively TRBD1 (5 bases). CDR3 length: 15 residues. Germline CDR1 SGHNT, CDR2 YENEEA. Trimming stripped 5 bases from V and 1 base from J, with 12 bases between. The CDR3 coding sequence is TGTGCCAGCAGCACGGACATGAATTCCTACAATGAGCAGTTCTTC. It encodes CASSTDMNSYNEQFF.

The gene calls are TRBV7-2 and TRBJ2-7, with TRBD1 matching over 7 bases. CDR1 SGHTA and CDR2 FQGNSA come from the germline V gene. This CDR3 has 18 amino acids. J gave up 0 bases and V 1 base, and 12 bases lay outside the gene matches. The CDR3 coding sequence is TGTGCCAGCAGCTTAGGGTACAGGGGCCATCCAAGCTCCTACGAGCAGTACTTC. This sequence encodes CASSLGYRGHPSSYEQYF.

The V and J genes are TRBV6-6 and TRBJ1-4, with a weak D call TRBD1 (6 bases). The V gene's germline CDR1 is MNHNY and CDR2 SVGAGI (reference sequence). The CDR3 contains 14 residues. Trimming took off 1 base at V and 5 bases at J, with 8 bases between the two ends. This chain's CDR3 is CASSYLGGNEKLFF. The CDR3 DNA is TGTGCCAGCAGTTACTTAGGGGGAAATGAAAAACTGTTTTTT.

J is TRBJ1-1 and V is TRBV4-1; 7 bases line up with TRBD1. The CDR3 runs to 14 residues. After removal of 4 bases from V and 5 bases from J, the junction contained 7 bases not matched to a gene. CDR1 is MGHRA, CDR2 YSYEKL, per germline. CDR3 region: CASSPGGGFTEAFF. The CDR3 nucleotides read TGCGCCAGCAGCCCAGGAGGGGGCTTTACTGAAGCTTTCTTT.

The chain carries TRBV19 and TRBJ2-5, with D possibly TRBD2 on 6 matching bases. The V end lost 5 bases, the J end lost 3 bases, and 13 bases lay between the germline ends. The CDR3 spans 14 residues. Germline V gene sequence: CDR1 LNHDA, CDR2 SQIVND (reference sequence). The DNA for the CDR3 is TGTGCCAGTAGTGCTGGGGGGTCGGAAGAGACCCAGTACTTC. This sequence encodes CASSAGGSEETQYF.

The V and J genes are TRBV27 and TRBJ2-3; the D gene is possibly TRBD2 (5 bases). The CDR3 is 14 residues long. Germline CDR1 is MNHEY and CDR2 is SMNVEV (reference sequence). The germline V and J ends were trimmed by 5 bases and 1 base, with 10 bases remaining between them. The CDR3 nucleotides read TGTGCCAGCAGTCGACGGGGAGGCACAGATACGCAGTATTTT. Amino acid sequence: CASSRRGGTDTQYF.

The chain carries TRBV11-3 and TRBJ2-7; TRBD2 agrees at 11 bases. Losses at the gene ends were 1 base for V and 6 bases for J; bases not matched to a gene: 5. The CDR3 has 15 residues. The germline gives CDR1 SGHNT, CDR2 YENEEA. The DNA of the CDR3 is TGTGCCAGCAGCTTAGGCGGGACTAGCGGTCTCGAGCAGTACTTC. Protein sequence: CASSLGGTSGLEQYF.

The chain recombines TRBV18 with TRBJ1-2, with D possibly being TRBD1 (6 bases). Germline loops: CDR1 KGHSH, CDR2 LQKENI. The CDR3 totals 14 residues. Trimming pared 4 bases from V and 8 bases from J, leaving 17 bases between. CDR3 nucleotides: TGTGCCAGCTCACTTTTGACAGGCACAGAAGGCTACACCTTC. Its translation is CASSLLTGTEGYTF.

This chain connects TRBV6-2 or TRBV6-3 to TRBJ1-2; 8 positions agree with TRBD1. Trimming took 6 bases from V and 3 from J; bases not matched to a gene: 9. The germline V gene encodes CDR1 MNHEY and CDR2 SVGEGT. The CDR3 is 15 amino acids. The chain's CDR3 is CASSPDRETDYGYTF. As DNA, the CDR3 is TGTGCCAGCAGCCCGGACAGGGAAACTGACTATGGCTACACCTTC.

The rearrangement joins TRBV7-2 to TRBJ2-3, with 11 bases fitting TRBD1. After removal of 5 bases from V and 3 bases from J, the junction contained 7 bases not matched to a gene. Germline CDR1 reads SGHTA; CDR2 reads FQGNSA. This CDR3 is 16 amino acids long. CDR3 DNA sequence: TGTGCCAGCAGCCCGCGGACAGGGGGCCGGACAGATACGCAGTATTTT. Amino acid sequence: CASSPRTGGRTDTQYF.

In nucleotides, the CDR3 is TGCAGTGTGTTGAGCTCCTACGAGCAGTACTTC. This gives the protein CSVLSSYEQYF. V gene TRBV20-1 combines with J gene TRBJ2-7; D uncertain. Germline lookup yields CDR1 DFQATT and CDR2 SNEGSKA (reference sequence). The ends were cut back, 7 bases at V and 0 bases at J, with 7 bases in the middle. CDR3 length equals 11 residues.

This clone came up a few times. CDR3 loop: CASNPQVEVGGELFF. CDR3 coding DNA: TGTGCCAGCAACCCCCAAGTTGAGGTTGGCGGGGAGCTGTTTTTT. V usage is TRBV7-2 and J usage is TRBJ2-2; no clear D. Germline V gene lookup returns CDR1 SGHTA and CDR2 FQGNSA. V shed 7 bases and J shed 7 bases, with 19 bases lying between them. CDR3 length: 15 residues.

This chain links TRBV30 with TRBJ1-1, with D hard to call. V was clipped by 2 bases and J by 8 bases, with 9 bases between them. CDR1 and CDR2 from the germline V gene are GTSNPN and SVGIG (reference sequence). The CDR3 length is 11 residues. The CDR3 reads CAWSSGDEAFF. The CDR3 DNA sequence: TGTGCCTGGAGTTCGGGAGACGAAGCTTTCTTT.

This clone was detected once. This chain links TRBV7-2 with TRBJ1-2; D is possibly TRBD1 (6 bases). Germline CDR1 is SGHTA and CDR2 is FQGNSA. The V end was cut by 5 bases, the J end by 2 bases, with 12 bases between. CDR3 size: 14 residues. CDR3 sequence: CASSPDTGNYGYTF. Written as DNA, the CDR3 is TGTGCCAGCAGCCCGGACACAGGGAACTATGGCTACACCTTC.

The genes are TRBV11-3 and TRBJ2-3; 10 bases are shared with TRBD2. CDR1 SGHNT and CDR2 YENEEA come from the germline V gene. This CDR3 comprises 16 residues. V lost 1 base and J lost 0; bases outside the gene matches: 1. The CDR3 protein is CASSLATSGSTDTQYF. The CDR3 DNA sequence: TGTGCCAGCAGCTTAGCGACTAGCGGGAGCACAGATACGCAGTATTTT.

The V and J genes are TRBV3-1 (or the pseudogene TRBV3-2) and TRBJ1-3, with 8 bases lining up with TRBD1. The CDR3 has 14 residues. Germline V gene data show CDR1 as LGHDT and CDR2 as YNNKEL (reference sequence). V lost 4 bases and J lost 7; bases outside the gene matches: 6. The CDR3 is CASSPGQGGNTIYF. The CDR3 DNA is TGTGCCAGCAGCCCAGGACAGGGAGGGAACACCATATATTTT.

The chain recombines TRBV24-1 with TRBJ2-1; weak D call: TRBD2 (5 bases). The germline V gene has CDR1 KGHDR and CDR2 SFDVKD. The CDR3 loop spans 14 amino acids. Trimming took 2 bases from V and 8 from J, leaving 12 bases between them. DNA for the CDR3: TGTGCCACCAGTGATTCAACTAGTGGGTATGAGCAGTTCTTC. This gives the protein CATSDSTSGYEQFF.

In nucleotides, the CDR3 is TGTGCCAGCCAGCAGGTACTAGCGGGGGAAAGAAGTTACGAGCAGTACTTC. This codes for CASQQVLAGERSYEQYF. The chain uses TRBV3-1 (or the pseudogene TRBV3-2) and TRBJ2-7; 11 positions agree with TRBD2. Germline CDR1 LGHDT, CDR2 YNNKEL (reference sequence). This CDR3 region has 17 residues. Trimming at V came to 8 bases and at J to 4 bases, leaving 16 bases not matched to a gene.